Each of the 24 T cell receptor beta chains below was sequenced from the same sample in a study of kidney transplant recipient with SARS-CoV-2 infection (dated by TCRdb to the early 2020s). TCRdb records Illumina MiSeq as the sequencer. The public reads were reprocessed in TCRdb via fastp at Q25 and MiXCR, keeping in-frame beta chains. Merged by CDR3 protein, the rows form single entries marked with the most common genes and DNA. The sample table shows 200,000 to 300,000 distinct CDR3 sequences, and 29% are seen once. The ten top clones hold around 6.8% of the sample. The time point label on this specimen signifies: pre-pandemic baseline sample and day 111 after first positive SARS-CoV-2 test. The sequences come from a blood sample, collected at baseline and on day 111 from a kidney transplant recipient. All receptors come from a young adult male patient who had COVID-19 and was a kidney transplant recipient. Some T cells may be donor cells from the graft after a transplant.

Ten or more counts support this clonotype. The CDR3 here is CASCVIVSRKTYGYTF. The DNA of the CDR3 is TGTGCCAGCTGTGTAATTGTCTCGCGAAAGACCTATGGCTACACCTTC. This chain connects TRBV5-5 to TRBJ1-2, with D unclear. The germline gives CDR1 SGHKS, CDR2 YYEKEE (reference sequence). CDR3 length: 16 residues. V was clipped by 7 bases and J by 4 bases, with 23 bases between them.

The table lists this clonotype with many counts. V is TRBV7-2 and J is TRBJ2-5; D may be TRBD2 (6 bases). Germline CDR1 is SGHTA and CDR2 is FQGNSA. The CDR3 extends over 16 amino acids. The ends were cut back, 3 bases at V and 4 bases at J, with 18 bases in the middle. In nucleotides, the CDR3 is TGTGCCAGCAGCTTCCATGGAGGGAAAGGAGCAGAGACCCAGTACTTC. Amino acids: CASSFHGGKGAETQYF.

This clonotype was detected many times. The chain uses TRBV29-1 and TRBJ1-4; no clear D. V was trimmed by 3 bases and J by 2 bases, leaving 4 bases between them. This CDR3 is built from 12 residues. Germline V gene sequence: CDR1 SQVTM, CDR2 ANQGSEA. The CDR3 spells CSVEGTNEKLFF. The CDR3, as DNA: TGCAGCGTTGAGGGGACTAATGAAAAACTGTTTTTT.

This clonotype was counted only a few times. This rearrangement joins TRBV3-1 to TRBJ2-3; TRBD2 aligns across 8 bases. The CDR3 extends over 19 amino acids. The ends lost 2 bases at V and 3 bases at J; junction bases unmatched: 16. The germline gives CDR1 LGHDT, CDR2 YNNKEL (reference sequence). The CDR3 sequence: CASSQYPSGGVIRTDTQYF. CDR3 DNA sequence: TGTGCCAGCAGCCAATACCCTTCCGGGGGGGTGATTAGGACAGATACGCAGTATTTT.

Regarding this clonotype: This clone may be a read error of a much larger clone one base away. The CDR3 DNA is TGTGCCAGCAGTCGTATCCCCTCACACGGAAAGACCTATGGCTACACCTTC. It yields the protein CASSRIPSHGKTYGYTF. The chain carries TRBV6-4 and TRBJ1-2; D ambiguous. V lost 5 bases, J lost 4 bases, and 23 bases lay in between. Germline V gene lookup returns CDR1 MRHNA and CDR2 SNTAGT. This CDR3 is 17 amino acids long.

As to this clonotype: Since a much larger clone is just one base distant, this may be a read error. V usage is TRBV19 and J usage is TRBJ2-3; D gene ambiguous. The CDR3 is 14 amino acids. Between the trimmed V and J ends, which lost 5 bases and 2 bases, there was a span of 11 bases. Germline loops: CDR1 LNHDA, CDR2 SQIVND (reference sequence). In DNA form, the CDR3 reads TGTGCCAGTAGTCAAACCGGAACCACAGATACGCAGTATTTT. Translated: CASSQTGTTDTQYF. Looking up the rest from reference TRBV19 and TRBJ2-3 gives the full variable domain: DGGITQSPKYLFRKEGQNVTLSCEQNLNHDAMYWYRQDPGQGLRLIYYSQIVNDFQKGDIAEGYSVSREKKESFPLTVTSAQKNPTAFYLCASSQTGTTDTQYFGPGTRLTVL.

This clonotype was counted between two and nine times. A much larger clone differs from this one at a single base, so this may be a read error. This chain connects TRBV2 to TRBJ2-7, with D unclear. CDR3 length: 12 amino acids. Trimming took 7 bases from V and 0 from J, leaving 7 bases between them. The germline gives CDR1 SNHLY, CDR2 FYNNEI. DNA for the CDR3: TGTGCCAGCATGGGCACCTCCTACGAGCAGTACTTC. It translates to CASMGTSYEQYF.

This clonotype has ten or more counts. The CDR3 region has the DNA TGTGCCAGCAACATAATTATGAACACTGAAGCTTTCTTT. Its translation: CASNIIMNTEAFF. V usage is TRBV12-3 or TRBV12-4 and J usage is TRBJ1-1; D not certain. The CDR3 has 13 amino acids. V lost 7 bases, J lost 0 bases, and 9 bases lay in between.

For this clonotype: A read error may account for a junction end that differs from germline. The CDR3 is CSATDRSINSPLLF. As DNA, the CDR3 is TGCAGTGCGACGGACAGGTCGATTAATTCACCCCTCCTCTTT. This chain links TRBV20-1 with TRBJ1-6; 7 bases map to TRBD1. CDR1 is DFQATT, CDR2 SNEGSKA, per germline (reference sequence). This CDR3 has 14 residues.

Many counts were recorded for this clonotype. The chain employs TRBV9 and TRBJ1-2; no definite D call. The CDR3 is 16 residues long. Germline CDR1 reads SGDLS; CDR2 reads YYNGEE. Trimming took off 6 bases at V and 4 bases at J, with 22 bases between the two ends. The CDR3 sequence: CASKPEYSRKTYGYTF. DNA for the CDR3: TGTGCCAGCAAACCGGAGTACTCAAGAAAGACCTATGGCTACACCTTC.

At least ten counts were recorded for this clonotype. The V and J genes are TRBV6-6 and TRBJ2-7; D perhaps matches TRBD1 (6 bases). The germline V gene has CDR1 MNHNY and CDR2 SVGAGI (reference sequence). V was clipped by 2 bases and J by 4 bases, with 12 bases between them. The CDR3 loop spans 14 amino acids. In nucleotides, the CDR3 is TGTGCCAGCAGTTACCTTGGGACATCTTACGAGCAGTACTTC. As protein: CASSYLGTSYEQYF.

This clonotype appeared many times. The rearrangement uses TRBV7-3 and TRBJ1-2; 8 bases align to TRBD1. The CDR3 has 13 residues. Germline lookup yields CDR1 SGHTA and CDR2 FQGTGA. The ends lost 3 bases at V and 7 bases at J; junction bases unmatched: 4. The CDR3 reads CASSFPQGAGYTF. The CDR3 coding sequence is TGTGCCAGCAGCTTCCCCCAGGGGGCTGGCTACACCTTC.

As to this clonotype: One base away lies a much larger clone, so this may be a sequencing read error. The gene calls are TRBV4-1 and TRBJ2-7; the D is unclear. The CDR3 spans 13 residues. Germline V gene lookup returns CDR1 MGHRA and CDR2 YSYEKL. CDR3 coding DNA: TGCGCCAGCAGCCACACCGGGTCATACGAGCAGTGCTTC. Its protein is CASSHTGSYEQCF.

There are a few counts of this clonotype. The V gene is TRBV3-1, the J gene TRBJ2-1; D not certain. The J call is doubtful: the DNA matches TRBJ2-5 better. This CDR3 is 17 amino acids long. Germline-derived CDR1 and CDR2 are LGHDT and YNNKEL (reference sequence). CDR3 sequence: CASSPAFPISFSETQYF. CDR3 bases: TGTGCCAGCAGCCCGGCATTTCCCATTTCTTTCTCTGAGACCCAGTACTTC.

This clonotype came up many times. The chain is built from TRBV6-5 and TRBJ1-2; tentative D call: TRBD1 (6 bases). CDR1 MNHEY and CDR2 SVGAGI come from the germline V gene. The CDR3 runs 12 residues. The V gene lost 7 bases and the J gene lost 8 bases, with 14 bases spanning the gap. CDR3: CASTGGYWGYTF. CDR3 coding DNA: TGTGCCAGCACTGGGGGCTACTGGGGCTACACCTTC.

This clonotype was detected only once. This may come from a read error, since a much larger clone is one base off. V and J are TRBV25-1 and TRBJ1-2; D is unresolved. V was clipped by 0 bases and J by 8 bases, with 13 bases between them. The germline CDR1 and CDR2 sequences are MGHDK and SYGVNS. CDR3 size: 14 residues. This chain's CDR3 is CASSEYPLGFGYTF. CDR3 sequence (DNA): TGTGCCAGCAGTGAATATCCACTGGGATTCGGCTACACCTTC.

This clonotype was recorded at least ten times. The genes are TRBV20-1 and TRBJ2-7, with 9 bases matching TRBD1. This CDR3 contains 14 residues. Germline values: CDR1 DFQATT, CDR2 SNEGSKA (reference sequence). V was clipped by 5 bases and J by 6 bases; unmatched bases: 11. The CDR3 sequence: CSAYFRTGEGEQYF. CDR3 nucleotides: TGCAGTGCTTACTTCCGGACAGGGGAGGGCGAGCAGTACTTC.

A note on this clonotype: A far larger clone lies a single base away; this is likely a read error. The gene calls are TRBV5-5 and TRBJ2-1, with D hard to call. The assigned J gene may be wrong: the sequence end matches TRBJ2-7 better. Germline-derived CDR1 and CDR2 are SGHKS and YYEKEE (reference sequence). This CDR3 is 18 amino acids long. DNA for the CDR3: TGTGCCAGCAGCTACCAACTTAATCTCCAAGGGCATTCCTACGAGCAGTACTTC. Encoded protein: CASSYQLNLQGHSYEQYF.

In its sample, this clonotype was seen a few times. J is TRBJ2-7 and V is TRBV6-5; D not certain. V lost 7 bases and J 12 bases, leaving 22 bases between the germline ends. In germline, CDR1 is MNHEY, CDR2 SVGAGI. The CDR3 runs 13 residues. CDR3 protein: CASTDPLSSLMYF. The DNA for the CDR3 is TGTGCCAGCACCGACCCGCTATCCTCCCTCATGTACTTC.

Of note for this clonotype: A read error may be the cause here, since a much bigger clone is one base away. As DNA, the CDR3 is TGCAGCGTTGAAGCAGGCCGGGGTGAAGCTCTCTTT. Residues: CSVEAGRGEALF. V is TRBV29-1 and J is TRBJ1-1; D unclear. CDR3 length: 12 residues. CDR1 SQVTM and CDR2 ANQGSEA come from the germline V gene.

On this clonotype: This may be a read error: a much more frequent sequence differs by one nucleotide. This rearrangement joins TRBV24-1 to TRBJ1-2; D call uncertain. Germline V gives CDR1 KGHDR, CDR2 SFDVKD. CDR3 length: 17 amino acids. The CDR3 nucleotides read TGTGCCGCCAGTATTCCGCTTAGTACCAGAAAGACCTATGGCTACACCTTC. It yields the protein CAASIPLSTRKTYGYTF.

About this clonotype itself: A much larger clone differs from this one at a single base, so this may be a read error. The V and J genes are TRBV5-6 and TRBJ2-2, with 10 bases aligning to TRBD2. The CDR3 sequence is 16 residues long. Germline loops: CDR1 SGHDT, CDR2 YYEEEE. The CDR3 here is CASSLRTSGNIGELFF. CDR3 DNA: TGTGCCAGCAGCCTCCGGACTAGCGGAAACATCGGGGAGCTGTTTTTT.

This chain joins TRBV3-1 and TRBJ2-2; D is unclear. The CDR3 extends over 18 amino acids. CDR1 LGHDT and CDR2 YNNKEL come from the germline V gene (reference sequence). The V end was cut by 5 bases, the J end by 5 bases, with 24 bases between. The CDR3 DNA sequence: TGTGCCAGCAGCGAGTGCCTTCCCATTTCAGGCTTGACCGGGGAGCTGTTTTTT. Its protein product is CASSECLPISGLTGELFF.

With respect to this clonotype: Compared with germline, one end of the junction differs, possibly owing to a read error. The V gene is TRBV29-1, the J gene TRBJ2-5, with D perhaps TRBD1 (6 bases). The CDR3 loop spans 11 amino acids. CDR1 and CDR2 from the germline V gene are SQVTM and ANQGSEA. For the CDR3, the DNA is TGCAGCGTTGCGAAGGGACACGAGCAGTGCTTC. Amino acid sequence: CSVAKGHEQCF.